The 2 T cell receptor beta chains in this list originate from one sample, sequenced in a study of beta chain features in type 1 diabetes. Study-level results: TCRB CDR3s from Type 1 diabetes patients were moderately but significantly shorter in all four CD4+ subsets.

These TCRs' antigens remain unknown. Expressed TCRB transcripts were sequenced, since all the RNA that had been isolated was reverse transcribed. The data were produced by immunoSEQ multiplex PCR, yet TCRdb's version contains in-frame clones alone and is incomplete. The sample records 600,000 or so clones, about an eighth being singletons. Sequenced input: naive CD4+ T cells from blood. Receptors were obtained from a man aged 25 to 45 with type 1 diabetes.

V is TRBV4-3 and J is TRBJ2-1; 7 bases are a match to TRBD2. Losses at the gene ends were 3 bases for V and 6 bases for J; bases not matched to a gene: 8. Germline V gene sequence: CDR1 LGHNA, CDR2 YSLEER. The CDR3 spans 15 residues. CDR3 sequence: CASSQAGSGGNEQFF. The CDR3 region has the DNA TGCGCCAGCAGCCAGGCGGGGTCGGGAGGCAATGAGCAGTTCTTC.

There are a few counts of this clone. This chain uses TRBV6-1 with TRBJ1-3; no reliable D call. Germline assignment: CDR1 MNHNS and CDR2 SASEGT. The CDR3 is 18 amino acids. V was cut by 0 bases and J by 0 bases, with 15 bases left in between. CDR3 sequence reads: CASSEALHWVYSGNTIYF. DNA for the CDR3: TGTGCCAGCAGTGAAGCGCTTCATTGGGTCTACTCTGGAAACACCATATATTTT.